The sample holds one count of the clone carrying this TCR beta chain. This entry is derived from a study of blood T cell repertoires in COVID-19. Germline values: CDR1 SQVTM, CDR2 ANQGSEA. V shed 5 bases and J 0 bases; nucleotides not matched to a gene: 4. This CDR3 comprises 14 residues. Participants were aged roughly 18 to 100 years from more than 20 US areas. In assigning cohorts, the study relied on participant-reported clinical history. Symptom resolution, clearance, or two negative PCRs marked donors in Cohort 3 as recovered. Per the original methods: Counts of nucleated cells, estimated from reference gene primer amplification, were obtained. Repertoires were generated with immunoSEQ multiplex PCR, while TCRdb's copy carries only in-frame clones and drops some. That table supplies the V and J calls and clone size; D and trimming were determined from the DNA. In the table there are fewer than 400,000 clones, around 90% of which are singletons.

This chain connects TRBV29-1 to TRBJ2-1; 7 positions match TRBD1. This clonotype originated in a woman aged 25 to 39 who had recovered from COVID-19. Sequenced input: PBMCs or T cells enriched from blood (not recorded which). CDR3 sequence: CSVIGTASYNEQFF. For the CDR3, the DNA is TGCAGCGTTATAGGGACAGCCTCCTACAATGAGCAGTTCTTC.